This TCR beta chain was profiled in a study of blood T cell repertoires in COVID-19. The wider study: The United States, Italy and Spain were the sources of the acute and convalescent COVID-19 samples. Nucleic acid was either cDNA or gDNA, and it came from T cells, B-cell-depleted T cells, or PBMCs.

Per the original data handling: Estimated nucleated cell counts came from reference gene primer amplification. The data were produced by immunoSEQ multiplex PCR, yet TCRdb's version contains in-frame clones alone and is incomplete. V and J calls and clone size come straight from that table; D and trimming were deduced from the DNA. The sample lists around 700,000 clones, more than 80% occurring once. CDR1 and CDR2 (germline): SQVTM, ANQGSEA. This CDR3 spans 11 amino acids. Source material: peripheral blood. The chain couples TRBV29-1 to TRBJ2-7; D gene ambiguous. The clonotype comes from a woman between 18 and 29 years old with acute or convalescent COVID-19. CDR3 nucleotides: TGCATATCCGGAGAGACCTACGAGCAGTACTTC. Protein product: CISGETYEQYF.